A selection of T cell receptor beta chains follows, all from one sample in a study of metastatic and nonmetastatic thyroid tumors. TCRdb called clones again from the PCR reads with MiXCR. The table includes roughly 14,000 clones, around 25% detected once. The sample was tumor tissue. These TCRs come from a female donor with papillary thyroid cancer or a benign thyroid nodule (not recorded which). Some clones in this sample may be carry-over from other donors' samples. The CDR3 runs from the conserved cysteine through the conserved F or W. Each record gives: V gene, clone size, D gene, CDR3 length, J gene, CDR3 DNA, CDR3 protein. A D gene is named only where the DNA matches it firmly. Some rows have no size entry. The others give once, few or many, or a class for an expanded clone.

TRBV30	-	-	11	TRBJ2-7	TGTGCCTGTAGTCCAGCCTACGAGCAGTACTTC	CACSPAYEQYF
TRBV6-1	medium-sized	-	15	TRBJ2-7	TGTGCCAGCAGTTTGGAGGGACTCCTCTCCTACGAGCAGTACTTC	CASSLEGLLSYEQYF
TRBV27	-	TRBD1	15	TRBJ2-3	TGTGCCAGCTGTTTCAGGGGGCTGGGATCAGATACGCAGTATTTT	CASCFRGLGSDTQYF
TRBV20-1	many	-	17	TRBJ2-1	TGCAGTGCTAGAGACCCTCGGACTTTTGGCGCCTACAATGAGCAGTTCTTC	CSARDPRTFGAYNEQFF
TRBV2	medium-sized	-	14	TRBJ1-2	TGTGCCAGCAGGACACAACATAATAACTATGGCTACACCTTC	CASRTQHNNYGYTF
TRBV9	-	-	14	TRBJ2-1	TGTGCCAGCAGCGTAGGCCTCTTCGGGAATGAGCAGTTCTTC	CASSVGLFGNEQFF
TRBV20-1	many	TRBD1	13	TRBJ1-6	TGCAGTCCGACGGGACAGGGGTATTCACCCCTCCACTTT	CSPTGQGYSPLHF
TRBV2	few	-	13	TRBJ2-5	TGTGCCAGCAGTCGGATGGAACAAGAGACCCAGTACTTC	CASSRMEQETQYF
TRBV11-3	many	-	11	TRBJ2-3	TGTGCCAGCAGCTCTTCAGATACGCAGTATTTT	CASSSSDTQYF
TRBV5-1	many	TRBD1	15	TRBJ2-3	TGCGCCAGCAGCCCCAGGACAGGGGGAGGAGATACGCAGTATTTT	CASSPRTGGGDTQYF
TRBV20-1	-	-	17	TRBJ1-6	TGCAGTGCTAGAGAACCCACAGGGATTTCCTATAATTCACCCCTCCACTTT	CSAREPTGISYNSPLHF
TRBV6-1	many	-	17	TRBJ1-4	TGTGCCAGCAGTGAACAGCCCCACTTCGCAACTAATGAAAAACTGTTTTTT	CASSEQPHFATNEKLFF
TRBV15	many	-	16	TRBJ2-1	TGTGCCACCAGCAGAGTCCCGGGGAGCTCCTACAATGAGCAGTTCTTC	CATSRVPGSSYNEQFF
TRBV20-1	many	-	14	TRBJ2-5	TGCAGCCCTAATTGGTCCTGGGGGACGGAGACCCAGTACTTC	CSPNWSWGTETQYF
TRBV30	-	-	15	TRBJ2-7	TGTGCCTGGAGTATCCGGGACACGGCCTCCTACGAGCAGTACTTC	CAWSIRDTASYEQYF
TRBV6-5	few	TRBD2	19	TRBJ2-1	TGTGCCAGCGGTTATTACGGGGCAGGACTAGCGGGACTATACAATGAGCAGTTCTTC	CASGYYGAGLAGLYNEQFF